The rows below give T cell receptor beta chains drawn from one sample of a study of molecular identifiers for immune sequencing clone quantification. TCRdb used MiXCR to reprocess the PCR reads, holding one entry per CDR3 protein. This sample has 550,000 to 750,000 distinct CDR3 sequences, with around 20% found just once. The specimen was naive CD8+ T cells from blood, with Jurkat cell RNA spiked in. The origin of the receptors is a human donor in good health. Some libraries in this study had Jurkat cell RNA spiked in. The CDR3 runs from the conserved cysteine through the conserved F or W. Each record gives: V gene, D gene, CDR3 protein. The D gene is left open where the match is weak.

TRBV7-6,.,CASSPTDRLYGYTF
TRBV12-5,TRBD2,CASGLVTRPGLAGAEQFF
TRBV7-9,TRBD1,CASSRTFDRGYEQYF
TRBV7-2,.,CNHCRWVSGYEQYF
TRBV7-9,.,CASRTGTELFF
TRBV5-4,.,CASSGWGGNSPLHF
TRBV27,.,CASSLAGDRYEQYF
TRBV5-3,.,CASSLGPATGTEAFF
TRBV3-1,.,CASSQTGAGFYNEQFF
TRBV27,TRBD2,CASSLGPGLLETQYF
TRBV12-3/TRBV12-4,.,CASSFGPGYGYTF
TRBV6-1,.,CASGPLNNEQFF
TRBV4-1,.,CASSQAEDEDTQYF
TRBV4-1,TRBD1,CASSQVDRGIGQPQHF
TRBV4-2,.,CASSQDLVTHFNTGELFF
TRBV9,.,CASSGPPWQAYNSPLHF
TRBV4-3,.,CASSQEGGEYNEQFF
TRBV27,TRBD2,CASSLSGLAGGPNEQFF
TRBV27,TRBD2,CASSLDSGDYEQYF
TRBV6-2/TRBV6-3,.,CASSLDLGARTEAFF
TRBV19,TRBD2,CASRRIAGVYNEQFF
TRBV6-2/TRBV6-3,.,CASSSNYNEQYF
TRBV20-1,TRBD2,CSAPDDLAGYTDTQYF
TRBV4-1,TRBD1,CASSQEGQGVLGTEAFF
TRBV7-9,.,CASSLYPLIASGANVLTF
TRBV4-3,.,CASSQARDPGANVLTF
TRBV5-4,.,CASSPDPSSYNEQFF
TRBV12-3/TRBV12-4,.,CASSSELDSTDTQYF
TRBV14,.,CASSGRRDHYNEQFF
TRBV5-4,TRBD2,CASRMKGAGGQETQYF
TRBV4-3,.,CASSQGGRGATEAFF
TRBV30,.,CAWSVIRVNEQFF
TRBV19,.,CASSIILAGGGGYTF
TRBV20-1,.,CSARDVLNEQFF
TRBV20-1,TRBD2,CSARDRLAGGLYEQYF
TRBV28,.,CASSFVGEWETQYF
TRBV28,.,CASSPRWASYEQYF
TRBV7-6,.,CASRRQTGELFF
TRBV28,TRBD2,CASSWGRVTYEQYF
TRBV19,TRBD1,CASSIATGGYEQYF
TRBV13,TRBD2,CASSAQRESDYEQYF
TRBV27,.,CASSLIARGDYEQYF
TRBV19,TRBD1,CASSARGRDTQYF
TRBV5-1,.,CASSHGSTEAFF
TRBV6-2/TRBV6-3,TRBD1,CASSYPTDRGWSYEQYF
TRBV6-5,TRBD2,CASSYRTSGGRSYNEQFF
TRBV7-9,.,CASSPWSSQETQYF
TRBV12-3/TRBV12-4,.,CASSGTPESQHF
TRBV29-1,.,CSVAFRGEGIYEQYF
TRBV30,.,CAWSVVRDNYEQYF
TRBV4-3,TRBD2,CASSLGLAVTYEQYF
TRBV20-1,.,CSAMDTQANYGYTF
TRBV27,TRBD2,CASSGLALGAEQYF